Presented here are 22 T cell receptor beta chains from one specimen sequenced in a study of blood T cells in healthy people across ages. A sample-barcoded 5' primer and a J-beta primer mix were used in a second PCR of roughly 7 to 11 cycles. TCRdb ran MiXCR on the 5' RACE reads and lists one entry per CDR3 protein. This table holds approximately 350,000 distinct CDR3 sequences, 52% found once. What was sequenced was blood. These receptors all come from a man aged 55 to 70 in good health.

V is TRBV28 and J is TRBJ2-4; weak D call: TRBD1 (5 bases). The CDR3 extends over 13 amino acids. Germline CDR1 and CDR2: MDHEN and SYDVKM. V lost 3 bases and J lost 3, with 6 bases in between. The CDR3 is CASSLQGKNIQYF. The CDR3 nucleotides read TGTGCCAGCAGTTTGCAGGGCAAAAACATTCAGTACTTC.

The chain has TRBV7-2 and TRBJ2-3; possible D gene TRBD2, 6 bases. Trimming removed 4 bases from V and 0 bases from J, with 14 bases in between. The CDR3 extends over 16 amino acids. In germline, CDR1 is SGHTA, CDR2 FQGNSA. CDR3 sequence (DNA): TGTGCCAGCAGCTCGACGGGACTGTCAAGCACAGATACGCAGTATTTT. It translates to CASSSTGLSSTDTQYF.

The J gene is TRBJ2-7, the V gene TRBV6-2 or TRBV6-3, with TRBD2 matching 14 bases. Trimming at V came to 2 bases and at J to 2 bases, leaving 5 bases not matched to a gene. The CDR3 loop spans 17 amino acids. CDR1 and CDR2 (germline): MNHEY, SVGEGT. For the CDR3, the DNA is TGTGCCAGCAGTTACCCACGACTAGCGGGAGGGGCCTACGAGCAGTACTTC. It translates to CASSYPRLAGGAYEQYF.

As concerns this clonotype: The junction departs from germline at one end; a sequencing error may be responsible. The J gene is TRBJ1-2, the V gene TRBV20-1; D is ambiguous. The CDR3 has 10 residues. Germline V CDR1 and CDR2: DFQATT, SNEGSKA (reference sequence). This CDR3 reads CRASRDGYTF. CDR3 in DNA: TGCAGGGCTAGTCGTGATGGCTACACCTTC.

This rearrangement joins TRBV12-3 or TRBV12-4 to TRBJ2-5; D may be TRBD1 or TRBD2 (5 bases each). Trimming removed 6 bases from V and 2 bases from J, with 19 bases in between. The length of the CDR3 is 16 residues. In nucleotides, the CDR3 is TGTGCCAGCAGCCCGGGACGGATAAGGATACAAGAGACCCAGTACTTC. Translated, it gives CASSPGRIRIQETQYF.

The chain links TRBV20-1 to TRBJ2-1; TRBD2 aligns across 9 bases. Losses at the gene ends were 3 bases for V and 5 bases for J; bases not matched to a gene: 8. The CDR3 sequence is 15 residues long. In germline, CDR1 is DFQATT, CDR2 SNEGSKA (reference sequence). The CDR3 DNA reads TGCAGTGCTAGTACCGCGGGAGGGCCGAACAATGAGCAGTTCTTC. Encoded protein: CSASTAGGPNNEQFF.

This clonotype was counted many times. The CDR3 DNA reads as TGCAGCGTTGAAGCCCGGCAGGGTGCTGGGGCCAACGTCCTGACTTTC. It specifies CSVEARQGAGANVLTF. The chain is built from TRBV29-1 and TRBJ2-6; a weak D match, TRBD1 (5 bases). The CDR3 contains 16 residues. Germline V CDR1 and CDR2: SQVTM, ANQGSEA. The ends were cut back, 1 base at V and 2 bases at J, with 12 bases in the middle.

The V call is TRBV6-5, the J call TRBJ2-3, with 10 bases aligning to TRBD2. V was clipped by 0 bases and J by 7 bases; unmatched bases: 7. The CDR3 length is 16 residues. Germline V CDR1 and CDR2: MNHEY, SVGAGI. CDR3 residues: CASSYSSSGSSYTQYF. For the CDR3, the DNA is TGTGCCAGCAGTTACTCGTCTAGCGGGAGTTCATATACGCAGTATTTT.

This clonotype was counted a few times. CDR3 in DNA: TGCAGTGCTAGAGGTAGCGGGATCACCTACGAGCAGTACTTC. Encoded protein: CSARGSGITYEQYF. The genes are TRBV20-1 and TRBJ2-7, with 8 bases that match TRBD2. The V gene end was trimmed by 1 base and the J gene end by 2 bases; junction bases not matched to a gene: 4. The CDR3 is 14 residues long. Germline CDR1 DFQATT, CDR2 SNEGSKA (reference sequence).

The chain links TRBV28 to TRBJ2-7, with 7 bases lining up with TRBD2. CDR3 length equals 15 residues. Germline CDR1 and CDR2: MDHEN and SYDVKM. Trimming cost V 6 bases and J 3 bases; bases outside gene matches: 11. The chain's CDR3 is CASSPLGRGSYEQYF. CDR3 DNA: TGTGCCAGCAGCCCCCTAGGTCGCGGGAGCTACGAGCAGTACTTC.

The chain links TRBV29-1 to TRBJ1-2; 8 nucleotides line up with TRBD1. The germline V gene encodes CDR1 SQVTM and CDR2 ANQGSEA. The CDR3 runs to 16 residues. CDR3: CSALFTGGGTNYGYTF. CDR3 coding DNA: TGCAGTGCCCTCTTCACAGGGGGTGGTACTAACTATGGCTACACCTTC.

The chain recombines TRBV10-3 with TRBJ2-1; D gene uncertain. Looked up from germline, CDR1 is ENHRY and CDR2 is SYGVKD. There are 13 residues in the CDR3. Trimming pared 6 bases from V and 5 bases from J, leaving 11 bases between. CDR3 loop: CAISRDLNNEQFF. CDR3 in DNA: TGTGCCATCAGCAGAGACCTTAACAATGAGCAGTTCTTC.

Ten or more counts support this clonotype. V and J are TRBV9 and TRBJ2-1; TRBD2 matches 9 bases. The germline CDR1 and CDR2 sequences are SGDLS and YYNGEE. Trimming at V came to 0 bases and at J to 7 bases, leaving 5 bases not matched to a gene. The CDR3 covers 15 residues. The CDR3 DNA reads TGTGCCAGCAGCGTAGGGCGGGGGGGCTTGAATGAGCAGTTCTTC. It encodes CASSVGRGGLNEQFF.

The chain is built from TRBV7-8 and TRBJ2-1; maybe TRBD2 (6 bases). Germline lookup yields CDR1 SGHVS and CDR2 FQNEAQ. V lost 0 bases to trimming and J lost 5 bases, with 14 bases between them. The CDR3 contains 16 residues. The CDR3 DNA sequence: TGTGCCAGCAGCTTAGCTAGACTAGTGAAAAACAATGAGCAGTTCTTC. This translates into CASSLARLVKNNEQFF.

In DNA, the CDR3 is TGTGCCATCAGTGTTGCGGGGGGGACCTACGAGCAGTACTTC. This codes for CAISVAGGTYEQYF. This chain uses TRBV10-3 with TRBJ2-7, with 9 bases lining up with TRBD2. The CDR3 has 14 amino acids. V lost 4 bases to trimming and J lost 2 bases; unmatched junction nucleotides: 3. Germline loops: CDR1 ENHRY, CDR2 SYGVKD.

The rearrangement uses TRBV15 and TRBJ2-7, with D perhaps assigned TRBD1 or TRBD2 (5 bases each). The CDR3 consists of 15 residues. Between the trimmed V and J ends, which lost 1 base and 0 bases, there was a span of 10 bases. Germline V gives CDR1 LNHNV, CDR2 YYDKDF (reference sequence). The CDR3 DNA reads as TGTGCCACCAGCAGAGGGCCAGGGAGCTCCTACGAGCAGTACTTC. This sequence encodes CATSRGPGSSYEQYF.

This chain links TRBV7-2 with TRBJ2-1; TRBD2 is a possible D gene (6 bases). The CDR3 length is 12 residues. Germline V gene data show CDR1 as SGHTA and CDR2 as FQGNSA. Trimming took off 5 bases at V and 12 bases at J, with 14 bases between the two ends. The CDR3 nucleotides are TGTGCCAGCAGCCCCCAGGAGGGCGTGCAGTTCTTC. Its protein is CASSPQEGVQFF.

CDR3 nucleotides: TGTGCCACCAGCAGAGATCCGGGGGGACTAGCGAACAATGAGCAGTTCTTC. This translates into CATSRDPGGLANNEQFF. The chain couples TRBV15 to TRBJ2-1; 10 bases are shared with TRBD2. V was pared by 0 bases and J by 5 bases, with 7 bases of the junction left unmatched. The CDR3 has 17 residues. Germline V lookup: CDR1 LNHNV, CDR2 YYDKDF (reference sequence).

CDR3 DNA sequence: TGTGCCAGCAGCCGTGGCCTAGCGACCGATACGCAGTATTTT. Amino acids: CASSRGLATDTQYF. The chain joins TRBV28 to TRBJ2-3; perhaps TRBD2 as D (6 bases). Germline CDR1 reads MDHEN; CDR2 reads SYDVKM. V lost 6 bases to trimming and J lost 6 bases, with 16 bases between them. CDR3 size: 14 residues.

This clonotype was detected many times. This chain links TRBV6-6 with TRBJ1-4, with D maybe TRBD1 (5 bases). This CDR3 is 11 amino acids long. Between the trimmed V and J ends, which lost 4 bases and 8 bases, there was a span of 5 bases. Per the germline V gene, CDR1 is MNHNY and CDR2 is SVGAGI (reference sequence). In DNA form, the CDR3 reads TGTGCCAGCAGTTGGGGGGAAAAACTGTTTTTT. Protein: CASSWGEKLFF.

The chain combines TRBV5-1 with TRBJ1-2, with D unresolved. In germline, CDR1 is SGHRS, CDR2 YFSETQ. This CDR3 comprises 14 residues. Trimming left V 2 bases short and J 2 bases short, with 10 bases between. In DNA, the CDR3 is TGCGCCAGCAGCTTCCGGACGGAAAACTATGGCTACACCTTC. Its translation: CASSFRTENYGYTF.

The V call is TRBV7-2, the J call TRBJ2-7; a possible D gene is TRBD2 (5 bases). The V end lost 5 bases, the J end lost 0 bases, and 14 bases lay between the germline ends. Per germline, CDR1 SGHTA and CDR2 FQGNSA. The CDR3 length is 15 residues. DNA for the CDR3: TGTGCCAGCAGCACACTAGATACCGGCTCCTACGAGCAGTACTTC. Residues: CASSTLDTGSYEQYF.